The 2 T cell receptor beta chains below were found in one sample sequenced in a study of cytomegalovirus exposure and HLA in healthy donors. In the PCR, 60 Vbeta and 13 Jbeta primers were used. Measured with immunoSEQ multiplex PCR; TCRdb has only the in-frame clones, and not every one. Of fewer than 200,000 clones in the sample, 79% were seen once. Input material: PBMCs. These receptors were obtained from a man in his forties in good health and CMV-seronegative.

This clone has just a few counts. This chain connects TRBV5-1 to TRBJ2-3, with D possibly TRBD2 on 5 matching bases. Germline V gene lookup returns CDR1 SGHRS and CDR2 YFSETQ. Between the trimmed V and J ends, which lost 1 base and 4 bases, there was a span of 7 bases. This CDR3 contains 13 residues. The CDR3 here is CASSLSGPDTQYF. The CDR3 nucleotides read TGCGCCAGCAGCTTGAGCGGCCCAGATACGCAGTATTTT.

The V gene is TRBV28, the J gene TRBJ2-5; 8 nucleotides align to TRBD2. Trimming took 10 bases from V and 4 from J; bases not matched to a gene: 8. This CDR3 spans 13 amino acids. CDR1 MDHEN and CDR2 SYDVKM come from the germline V gene. The CDR3 DNA follows: TGTGCCACCTCACTAGCGGTACTAGAGACCCAGTACTTC. Protein sequence: CATSLAVLETQYF.